These 29 T cell receptor beta chains were sequenced from one sample in a study of T cell changes during pregnancy in multiple sclerosis (dated by TCRdb to the late 2010s). The method was the immunoSEQ multiplex PCR assay. The immuneACCESS repertoire file appears here via TCRdb, limited to in-frame rearrangements. These files lack a portion of the clones; in checked studies, under half of the deficit traces to unresolved V genes, and the cause of the others is not known. The sample records 50,000 to 70,000 clones, around 91% of which are singletons. In total, the top ten clones hold approximately 1.5% of the sample. The material sequenced was peripheral blood, taken after pregnancy. These receptors all come from a female donor in good health, enrolled as a control in a pregnancy study.

This chain links TRBV28 with TRBJ1-1, with D maybe TRBD1 (6 bases). Trimming left V 5 bases short and J 4 bases short, with 20 bases between. This CDR3 contains 16 residues. Germline CDR1 reads MDHEN; CDR2 reads SYDVKM. Here the CDR3 reads CASSHFQQGSGTEAFF. DNA for the CDR3: TGTGCCAGCAGTCACTTCCAACAGGGTAGTGGCACTGAAGCTTTCTTT.

This chain joins TRBV14 and TRBJ1-1; 7 bases map to TRBD1. Germline CDR1 and CDR2: SGHDN and FVKESK. The CDR3 covers 15 residues. V lost 4 bases and J lost 4; bases outside the gene matches: 9. In DNA, the CDR3 is TGTGCCAGCAGCCTATTAAGACAGGGTGGCACTGAAGCTTTCTTT. It is translated as CASSLLRQGGTEAFF.

The chain combines TRBV4-3 with TRBJ2-1; 7 bases are shared with TRBD2. Per the germline V gene, CDR1 is LGHNA and CDR2 is YSLEER. This CDR3 has 21 amino acids. The V segment lost 1 base and the J segment 4 bases; nucleotides outside the gene matches: 22. The CDR3 DNA reads TGCGCCAGCAGCCAAGGGGTTCCTTGGGCGGGGGACCCCCTGAGTTACAATGAGCAGTTCTTC. Residues: CASSQGVPWAGDPLSYNEQFF.

The chain is built from TRBV27 and TRBJ2-7; D remains ambiguous. The germline CDR1 and CDR2 sequences are MNHEY and SMNVEV (reference sequence). Trimming stripped 6 bases from V and 3 bases from J, with 6 bases between. The CDR3 covers 11 residues. The CDR3 loop is CASRSNYEQYF. In nucleotides, the CDR3 is TGTGCCAGCAGGTCTAACTACGAGCAGTACTTC.

The chain is built from TRBV30 and TRBJ1-6; 9 bases align to TRBD1. The CDR3 has 14 residues. Germline V gene lookup returns CDR1 GTSNPN and CDR2 SVGIG (reference sequence). With 8 bases clipped from V and 8 bases from J, the junction kept 10 bases outside the gene matches. The DNA for the CDR3 is TGTGCCGCGGGGGCGGGACAGGGTCATTCACCCCTCCACTTT. Amino acids: CAAGAGQGHSPLHF.

This clone has just one count. The rearrangement joins TRBV19 to TRBJ2-2, with 9 nucleotides matching TRBD1. The germline V gene has CDR1 LNHDA and CDR2 SQIVND (reference sequence). The CDR3 length is 14 residues. Trimming at V came to 11 bases and at J to 5 bases, leaving 9 bases not matched to a gene. CDR3 protein: CALRSTGGTGELFF. For the CDR3, the DNA is TGTGCCCTAAGGTCGACAGGGGGAACCGGGGAGCTGTTTTTT.

The J gene is TRBJ1-1, the V gene TRBV7-9; D is unresolved. The germline V and J ends were trimmed by 1 base and 5 bases, with 11 bases remaining between them. Germline V lookup: CDR1 SEHNR, CDR2 FQNEAQ (reference sequence). The CDR3 totals 14 residues. The CDR3 bases are TGTGCCAGCAGCTTAGATATCGCGGGGACTGAAGCTTTCTTT. This codes for CASSLDIAGTEAFF.

The V gene is TRBV2, the J gene TRBJ2-7; TRBD1 might be the D (5 bases). Germline CDR1 reads SNHLY; CDR2 reads FYNNEI. Trimming removed 2 bases from V and 6 bases from J, with 8 bases in between. The CDR3 has 12 residues. Here the CDR3 reads CASSELTAEQYF. The CDR3, as DNA: TGTGCCAGCAGTGAACTGACAGCCGAGCAGTACTTC. Combining the CDR3 with reference TRBV2 and TRBJ2-7 gives the whole variable domain EPEVTQTPSHQVTQMGQEVILRCVPISNHLYFYWYRQILGQKVEFLVSFYNNEISEKSEIFDDQFSVERPDGSNFTLKIRSTKLEDSAMYFCASSELTAEQYFGPGTRLTVT.

The chain has TRBV30 and TRBJ1-1; D gene unclear. V shed 6 bases and J shed 5 bases, with 10 bases lying between them. Per the germline V gene, CDR1 is GTSNPN and CDR2 is SVGIG (reference sequence). This CDR3 region has 11 residues. The CDR3 bases are TGTGCCTGCGTCCCTCGTACTGAAGCTTTCTTT. It specifies CACVPRTEAFF.

The chain carries TRBV7-2 and TRBJ2-2; TRBD1 might be the D (5 bases). V lost 5 bases and J lost 6, with 16 bases in between. CDR3 length: 15 residues. Germline CDR1 is SGHTA and CDR2 is FQGNSA. In nucleotides, the CDR3 is TGTGCCAGCAGCCCAAGTTCAGGGATAGCCGGGGAGCTGTTTTTT. Protein product: CASSPSSGIAGELFF.

This clone was counted a single time. The chain carries TRBV30 and TRBJ2-1, with TRBD2 as a possible D gene (8 bases). CDR3 length: 14 amino acids. Trimming removed 4 bases at V and 9 bases at J, with 19 bases between. Germline V CDR1 and CDR2: GTSNPN, SVGIG (reference sequence). CDR3 nucleotide sequence: TGTGCCTGGACCCCCGGGAGGGGGCTGGTTGAGCAGTTCTTC. It is translated as CAWTPGRGLVEQFF. The complete variable domain, with remaining parts taken from reference TRBV30 and TRBJ2-1, reads SQTIHQWPATLVQPVGSPLSLECTVEGTSNPNLYWYRQAAGRGLQLLFYSVGIGQISSEVPQNLSASRPQDRQFILSSKKLLLSDSGFYLCAWTPGRGLVEQFFGPGTRLTVL.

This clone was observed once. The chain has TRBV7-2 and TRBJ2-3; 7 nucleotides agree with TRBD2. The CDR3 length is 15 residues. CDR1 is SGHTA, CDR2 FQGNSA, per germline. The V segment lost 4 bases and the J segment 4 bases; nucleotides outside the gene matches: 8. The CDR3 DNA reads TGTGCCAGCAGCTATCGGGGGGATCGGTCAGATACGCAGTATTTT. Translated, it gives CASSYRGDRSDTQYF.

The V call is TRBV11-2, the J call TRBJ1-2; 7 bases line up with TRBD1. The CDR3 consists of 16 residues. CDR1 and CDR2 (germline): SGHAT, FQNNGV. V lost 4 bases to trimming and J lost 6 bases; unmatched junction nucleotides: 14. Here the CDR3 reads CASSSSQGGRAHGYTF. The DNA of the CDR3 is TGTGCCAGCAGCTCATCCCAGGGGGGCAGGGCCCATGGCTACACCTTC.

In DNA, the CDR3 is TGTGCCAGCAGCCAAGACCCCGGGACAGGGGCTAATGAAAAACTGTTTTTT. As protein: CASSQDPGTGANEKLFF. The chain employs TRBV4-2 and TRBJ1-4, with 10 nucleotides matching TRBD1. CDR1 LGHNA and CDR2 YNFKEQ come from the germline V gene. The CDR3 has 17 residues. Trimming at V came to 0 bases and at J to 3 bases, leaving 4 bases not matched to a gene.

This chain links TRBV5-1 with TRBJ1-1; D gene ambiguous. Trimming removed 3 bases at V and 1 base at J, with 7 bases between. Germline-derived CDR1 and CDR2 are SGHRS and YFSETQ. CDR3 size: 13 residues. The CDR3 is CASSSRGNTEAFF. As DNA, the CDR3 is TGCGCCAGCAGCTCCCGCGGGAACACTGAAGCTTTCTTT.

The chain uses TRBV5-8 and TRBJ1-6, with D uncertain. V was shortened by 0 bases and J by 5 bases, with 6 bases between the two germline ends. The length of the CDR3 is 14 residues. The germline V gene has CDR1 SGHTS and CDR2 YDEGEE. As DNA, the CDR3 is TGTGCCAGCAGCTTGGACAGCAATAATTCACCCCTCCACTTT. Amino acids: CASSLDSNNSPLHF.

The chain's CDR3 is CASSQEISSGASGSHKETQYF. The CDR3 DNA follows: TGTGCCAGCAGCCAAGAAATCTCGTCCGGGGCTAGCGGGTCCCACAAAGAGACCCAGTACTTC. The J gene is TRBJ2-5, the V gene TRBV4-2, with 8 bases that match TRBD2. The CDR3 spans 21 residues. Germline loops: CDR1 LGHNA, CDR2 YNFKEQ. V lost 0 bases, J lost 3 bases, and 21 bases stayed unmatched.

CDR3 loop: CASSLRTGVHSYQPQHF. CDR3 sequence (DNA): TGTGCCAGCAGCTTAAGGACAGGGGTTCATTCGTATCAGCCCCAGCATTTT. This chain links TRBV11-3 with TRBJ1-5, with 9 bases aligning to TRBD1. This CDR3 has 17 amino acids. The germline V gene has CDR1 SGHNT and CDR2 YENEEA. V shed 2 bases and J 5 bases; nucleotides not matched to a gene: 10.

The chain combines TRBV25-1 with TRBJ2-2, with D possibly TRBD1 on 6 matching bases. Trimming removed 10 bases at V and 3 bases at J, with 18 bases between. CDR1 and CDR2 (germline): MGHDK, SYGVNS. This CDR3 contains 15 residues. The DNA for the CDR3 is TGTGCCACCCAAGAACAGGGAAGGGACACCGGGGAGCTGTTTTTT. Translating gives CATQEQGRDTGELFF. The full variable domain, completed using reference TRBV25-1 and TRBJ2-2, is EADIYQTPRYLVIGTGKKITLECSQTMGHDKMYWYQQDPGMELHLIHYSYGVNSTEKGDLSSESTVSRIRTEHFPLTLESARPSHTSQYLCATQEQGRDTGELFFGEGSRLTVL.

This sequence joins TRBV5-5 and TRBJ2-5, with D perhaps TRBD1 (6 bases). The CDR3 has 18 residues. V dropped 4 bases and J dropped 2 bases, with 24 bases sitting between them. Germline V gives CDR1 SGHKS, CDR2 YYEKEE (reference sequence). The DNA of the CDR3 is TGTGCCAGCAGCAAAGACAGGTTCCCAGGAGCCCTACAAGAGACCCAGTACTTC. This codes for CASSKDRFPGALQETQYF. Full variable domain (outside the CDR3, taken from reference TRBV5-5 and TRBJ2-5): DAGVTQSPTHLIKTRGQQVTLRCSPISGHKSVSWYQQVLGQGPQFIFQYYEKEERGRGNFPDRFSARQFPNYSSELNVNALLLGDSALYLCASSKDRFPGALQETQYFGPGTRLLVL.

The chain recombines TRBV18 with TRBJ2-3; 12 bases match TRBD2. The CDR3 is 17 residues long. Germline CDR1 reads KGHSH; CDR2 reads LQKENI. V lost 0 bases to trimming and J lost 3 bases; unmatched junction nucleotides: 4. Here the CDR3 reads CASSPPRLAGDTDTQYF. CDR3 DNA: TGTGCCAGCTCACCACCAAGACTAGCGGGGGATACAGATACGCAGTATTTT.

The chain is built from TRBV7-2 and TRBJ2-3, with 9 bases that match TRBD1. The CDR3 covers 15 residues. Germline CDR1 and CDR2: SGHTA and FQGNSA. Losses at the gene ends were 1 base for V and 6 bases for J; bases not matched to a gene: 5. CDR3 residues: CASSLGGTGFDTQYF. The CDR3 region has the DNA TGTGCCAGCAGCTTAGGCGGGACAGGGTTCGATACGCAGTATTTT.

The V gene is TRBV6-1, the J gene TRBJ1-2; the D gene is possibly TRBD1 (6 bases). CDR1 is MNHNS, CDR2 SASEGT, per germline. The V end lost 8 bases, the J end lost 5 bases, and 18 bases lay between the germline ends. The CDR3 totals 14 residues. CDR3 loop: CASGKDSRGYGYTF. CDR3 DNA sequence: TGTGCCAGCGGAAAGGACAGCCGCGGATATGGCTACACCTTC.

The V gene is TRBV29-1, the J gene TRBJ2-1, with TRBD1 matching 7 bases. This CDR3 comprises 15 residues. The V and J ends lost 1 base and 2 bases, in that order; junction bases with no gene match: 5. Germline V gene data show CDR1 as SQVTM and CDR2 as ANQGSEA. CDR3 DNA sequence: TGCAGCGTTGAAGTAAGGGGGCCCCCCTACAATGAGCAGTTCTTC. As protein: CSVEVRGPPYNEQFF.

The genes are TRBV5-6 and TRBJ1-1, with a tentative D call TRBD1 (5 bases). The CDR3 loop spans 14 amino acids. Germline lookup yields CDR1 SGHDT and CDR2 YYEEEE. Trimming took 4 bases from V and 2 from J, leaving 12 bases between them. CDR3 sequence reads: CASSLGGGNTEAFF. The CDR3 bases are TGTGCCAGCAGCCTGGGGGGGGGTAACACTGAAGCTTTCTTT.

V usage is TRBV4-3 and J usage is TRBJ2-3; 9 bases fit TRBD2. The V segment lost 5 bases and the J segment 2 bases; nucleotides outside the gene matches: 11. The length of the CDR3 is 17 residues. Germline CDR1 and CDR2: LGHNA and YSLEER. The CDR3 protein is CASSGRLAATSTDTQYF. The CDR3 DNA is TGCGCCAGCAGCGGACGACTAGCGGCTACGTCCACAGATACGCAGTATTTT.

The rearrangement uses TRBV5-4 and TRBJ1-4; D gene uncertain. Trimming pared 2 bases from V and 4 bases from J, leaving 9 bases between. The germline V gene encodes CDR1 SGHNT and CDR2 YYREEE (reference sequence). The CDR3 totals 14 residues. This chain's CDR3 is CASSFGLNNEKLFF. In nucleotides, the CDR3 is TGTGCCAGCAGCTTTGGGCTGAATAATGAAAAACTGTTTTTT.

Notes on this clone: A read error may account for a junction end that differs from germline. The chain combines TRBV7-2 with TRBJ2-2, with TRBD2 identical over 10 bases. The CDR3 sequence is 15 residues long. Germline CDR1 reads SGHTA; CDR2 reads FQGNSA. CDR3 in amino acids: CASRLAGGDPGELFF. In nucleotides, the CDR3 is TGTGCCAGCAGATTAGCGGGGGGAGACCCCGGGGAGCTGTTTTTT.

The CDR3 DNA is TGTGCCAGTAGTATAGGGGACAGGGTTTGGAAGGGGGCCAACGTCCTGACTTTC. It codes for CASSIGDRVWKGANVLTF. The chain links TRBV19 to TRBJ2-6; 9 bases line up with TRBD1. The V gene's germline CDR1 is LNHDA and CDR2 SQIVND (reference sequence). The CDR3 is 18 residues long. Trimming removed 1 base from V and 4 bases from J; junction bases left unmatched: 8.